What follows describes a single T cell receptor (beta chain). These data belong to a study of blood T cell repertoires in COVID-19. For the study at large: Both acute and convalescent COVID-19 samples were obtained from the United States, Italy and Spain. PBMCs, B-cell-depleted T cells, or T cells were the source of the cDNA or gDNA that made up the material.

With V trimmed by 5 bases and J by 3 bases, 9 bases remained unmatched. The CDR3 extends over 16 amino acids. Germline loops: CDR1 SGHAT, CDR2 FQNNGV. How the authors handled the data: The assay estimated nucleated cells by amplifying reference gene primers. Some clones are missing from TCRdb's copy, which holds only in-frame ones; the method was immunoSEQ multiplex PCR. The D gene and trimming were derived from the DNA, and the V and J assignments and clone size from that table. Of around 59,000 clones in the sample, around nine tenths were seen once. Sequenced input: peripheral blood. J is TRBJ2-1 and V is TRBV11-2; 8 bases map to TRBD1. The sequence was collected from a man between 60 and 75 years old with acute or convalescent COVID-19. The CDR3 spells CASSTLQGAYYNEQFF. The CDR3, as DNA: TGTGCCAGCAGCACTCTCCAGGGGGCATACTACAATGAGCAGTTCTTC.